This TCR beta chain originates from a study of blood T cells in healthy people across ages. Study-level results: Diversity estimates drawn from one million T cells were deemed underestimates. Observed TCR beta diversity per million T cells went down as age went up. This fall followed a roughly linear course with age. Greater diversity and more naive CD4+ cells were seen in long-lived donors than in aged donors.

CDR1 MDHEN and CDR2 SYDVKM come from the germline V gene. V was shortened by 7 bases and J by 3 bases, with 11 bases between the two germline ends. CDR3 length equals 13 residues. With a J-beta primer mix and a sample-barcoded 5' primer, a second PCR ran about 7 to 12 cycles. TCRdb redid the calling of the 5' RACE reads with MiXCR, one entry per CDR3 protein. The data show about 780,000 distinct CDR3 sequences, less than 60% seen once. With respect to this clonotype: Its specificity is not known.

The sequencing input was blood. The receptor was isolated from an elderly man in good health. J is TRBJ2-3 and V is TRBV28; TRBD2 is a possible D gene (5 bases). CDR3 in amino acids: CASNTGGTDTQYF. CDR3 coding DNA: TGTGCCAGCAATACTGGCGGGACAGATACGCAGTATTTT.